Each of the 14 T cell receptor beta chains below was sequenced from the same sample in a study of patients and donors after allogeneic stem cell transplantation. TCRdb passed the RT-PCR reads through MiXCR, listing each CDR3 protein once. There are more than 150,000 distinct CDR3 sequences in the sample; approximately 22% occur only once, and roughly 25% lies in the top ten. Material for sequencing was blood, either unsorted or a sorted T cell fraction (not recorded which). The receptors derive from a human donor who was either an allogeneic HSCT recipient or a stem cell or donor lymphocyte infusion donor (not recorded which). It is not recorded whose cells these are; they may come from a transplant donor.

This chain links TRBV30 with TRBJ1-2; D is unresolved. The V end lost 2 bases, the J end lost 3 bases, and 10 bases lay between the germline ends. Germline values: CDR1 GTSNPN, CDR2 SVGIG (reference sequence). The CDR3 sequence is 13 residues long. In DNA form, the CDR3 reads TGTGCCTGGAGTCCGGCAGGATACTATGGCTACACCTTC. Its translation is CAWSPAGYYGYTF.

This clonotype came up a few times. This chain links TRBV6-5 with TRBJ2-7; 9 bases agree with TRBD1. Germline V gene data show CDR1 as MNHEY and CDR2 as SVGAGI. CDR3 length: 15 residues. Trimming cost V 6 bases and J 3 bases; bases outside gene matches: 9. For the CDR3, the DNA is TGTGCCAGCAGCCCCGGGACAGGGACTCGCTACGAGCAGTACTTC. Its protein product is CASSPGTGTRYEQYF.

The chain joins TRBV15 to TRBJ1-4; no clear D. Germline assignment: CDR1 LNHNV and CDR2 YYDKDF (reference sequence). V was pared by 3 bases and J by 1 base, with 12 bases between. This CDR3 has 16 amino acids. Here the CDR3 reads CATSSRRAETNEKLFF. CDR3 bases: TGTGCCACCAGCAGTAGAAGGGCGGAAACTAATGAAAAACTGTTTTTT.

This clonotype was seen a handful of times. V and J are TRBV25-1 and TRBJ1-1; no reliable D call. This CDR3 is 14 amino acids long. V was shortened by 3 bases and J by 4 bases, with 12 bases between the two germline ends. Germline-derived CDR1 and CDR2 are MGHDK and SYGVNS. CDR3 nucleotide sequence: TGTGCCAGCAGTGATCGTCTAGGAGGCACTGAAGCTTTCTTT. It yields the protein CASSDRLGGTEAFF.

The J gene is TRBJ2-7, the V gene TRBV7-9; perhaps TRBD1 as D (6 bases). The V gene's germline CDR1 is SEHNR and CDR2 FQNEAQ (reference sequence). With 1 base removed from V and 7 bases from J, the gap between germline ends came to 14 bases. The CDR3 totals 14 residues. CDR3 sequence (DNA): TGTGCCAGCAGCTTAGTCCAACAGGGTAGAGAGCAGTACTTC. It yields the protein CASSLVQQGREQYF. The full variable domain, rest sourced from reference TRBV7-9 and TRBJ2-7, is DTGVSQNPRHKITKRGQNVTFRCDPISEHNRLYWYRQTLGQGPEFLTYFQNEAQLEKSRLLSDRFSAERPKGSFSTLEIQRTEQGDSAMYLCASSLVQQGREQYFGPGTRLTVT.

The CDR3 sequence is CASTLRDSAYNEQFF. The CDR3 DNA reads as TGTGCCAGCACTCTCCGGGACAGCGCTTACAATGAGCAGTTCTTC. This chain joins TRBV9 and TRBJ2-1, with 7 bases identical to TRBD1. The V segment lost 6 bases and the J segment 4 bases; nucleotides outside the gene matches: 10. The germline V gene encodes CDR1 SGDLS and CDR2 YYNGEE. CDR3 length: 15 residues.

This clonotype was seen a few times. This chain uses TRBV14 with TRBJ1-1; D is possibly TRBD1 (6 bases). The V gene's germline CDR1 is SGHDN and CDR2 FVKESK. The V end was cut by 1 base, the J end by 5 bases, with 8 bases between. The CDR3 contains 13 residues. CDR3 residues: CASSQARGTEAFF. DNA for the CDR3: TGTGCCAGCAGCCAAGCCAGGGGTACTGAAGCTTTCTTT.

V and J are TRBV20-1 and TRBJ1-1, with D unresolved. The CDR3 contains 13 residues. V lost 0 bases, J lost 8 bases, and 13 bases lay in between. In germline, CDR1 is DFQATT, CDR2 SNEGSKA (reference sequence). The CDR3 bases are TGCAGTGCTAGAGATGGGTCGTCGGAAGAAGCTTTCTTT. Translating it yields CSARDGSSEEAFF.

The chain combines TRBV12-3 or TRBV12-4 with TRBJ1-1; perhaps TRBD1 as D (5 bases). CDR3 size: 17 residues. V lost 0 bases and J lost 3, with 17 bases in between. The CDR3 bases are TGTGCCAGCAGTTTAGCGATACCGACATGGGGGGACACTGAAGCTTTCTTT. Its protein product is CASSLAIPTWGDTEAFF.

The genes are TRBV4-3 and TRBJ2-2; no clear D. V shed 5 bases and J shed 3 bases, with 13 bases lying between them. CDR1 and CDR2 (germline): LGHNA, YSLEER. There are 15 residues in the CDR3. CDR3 region: CASSYQVMDTGELFF. The CDR3 DNA sequence: TGCGCCAGCAGCTATCAGGTGATGGACACCGGGGAGCTGTTTTTT.

The chain combines TRBV10-3 with TRBJ2-4; a weak D match, TRBD1 (6 bases). CDR1 is ENHRY, CDR2 SYGVKD, per germline. The CDR3 totals 13 residues. V was pared by 3 bases and J by 5 bases, with 8 bases between. Here the CDR3 reads CAISESGENIQYF. Here the CDR3 DNA reads TGTGCCATCAGTGAATCAGGGGAAAACATTCAGTACTTC.

The chain has TRBV27 and TRBJ2-3; 7 positions agree with TRBD1. The CDR3 contains 14 residues. Unmatched junction bases numbered 4, after V lost 4 bases and J lost 3 bases. Germline values: CDR1 MNHEY, CDR2 SMNVEV (reference sequence). The CDR3 reads CASSYDRVTDTQYF. The DNA of the CDR3 is TGTGCCAGCAGTTACGACAGGGTGACAGATACGCAGTATTTT.

CDR3 in amino acids: CASSTSPGTGYYEQYF. The CDR3 bases are TGCGCCAGCAGCACCAGTCCCGGGACAGGGTACTACGAGCAGTACTTC. This chain connects TRBV5-1 to TRBJ2-7; TRBD1 matches 9 bases. This CDR3 has 16 amino acids. With 4 bases clipped from V and 3 bases from J, the junction kept 11 bases outside the gene matches. Germline lookup yields CDR1 SGHRS and CDR2 YFSETQ. The full variable domain, completed using reference TRBV5-1 and TRBJ2-7, is KAGVTQTPRYLIKTRGQQVTLSCSPISGHRSVSWYQQTPGQGLQFLFEYFSETQRNKGNFPGRFSGRQFSNSRSEMNVSTLELGDSALYLCASSTSPGTGYYEQYFGPGTRLTVT.

The V call is TRBV12-3 or TRBV12-4, the J call TRBJ2-5; D is possibly TRBD2 (5 bases). V dropped 6 bases and J dropped 4 bases, with 15 bases sitting between them. The CDR3 loop spans 14 amino acids. The CDR3 here is CASSSPSFLETQYF. The CDR3 DNA sequence: TGTGCCAGCAGCTCCCCTAGCTTTTTAGAGACCCAGTACTTC.